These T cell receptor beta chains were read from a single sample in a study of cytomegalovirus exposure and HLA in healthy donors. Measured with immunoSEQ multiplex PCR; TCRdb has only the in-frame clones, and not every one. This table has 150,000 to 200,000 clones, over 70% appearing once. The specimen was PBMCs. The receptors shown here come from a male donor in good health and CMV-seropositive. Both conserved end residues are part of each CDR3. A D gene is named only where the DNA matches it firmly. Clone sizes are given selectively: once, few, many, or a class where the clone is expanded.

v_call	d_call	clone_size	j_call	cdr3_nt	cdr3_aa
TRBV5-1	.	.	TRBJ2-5	TGCGCCAGCAGGGCCGGGTTTACTCGAGAGACCCAGTACTTC	CASRAGFTRETQYF
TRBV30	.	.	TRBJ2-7	TGTGCCTGGAGCGACCAGGGGCCCTACGAGCAGTACTTC	CAWSDQGPYEQYF
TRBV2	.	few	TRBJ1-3	TGTGCCAGCAGGAAGGGGTCCGGAAACACCATATATTTT	CASRKGSGNTIYF
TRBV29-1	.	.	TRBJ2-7	TGCAGCGTTGAAGTGGCCCGGGACACCCCCTCCTACGAGCAGTACTTC	CSVEVARDTPSYEQYF
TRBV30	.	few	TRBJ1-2	TGTGCCTGGACGGACATTGGTGGCTACACCTTC	CAWTDIGGYTF
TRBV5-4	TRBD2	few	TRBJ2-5	TGTGCCAGCAGCTTGATGGGTAGCGGGGGGGATGAAGAGACCCAGTACTTC	CASSLMGSGGDEETQYF
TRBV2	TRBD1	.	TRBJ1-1	TGTGCCAGCAGCCGCCCGACAGGGCCTAACACTGAAGCTTTCTTT	CASSRPTGPNTEAFF
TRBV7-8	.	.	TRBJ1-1	TGTGCCGCTACCTATAGGGGGGGGTCCTCCACTGAAGCTTTCTTT	CAATYRGGSSTEAFF
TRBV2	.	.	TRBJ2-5	TGTGCCAGCAGAAACAGGGGAGGAGAAGAGACCCAGTACTTC	CASRNRGGEETQYF
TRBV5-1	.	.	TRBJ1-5	TGCGCCAGCAGCTTGGCCGGGACTCCGAGGGAGCCCCAGCATTTT	CASSLAGTPREPQHF
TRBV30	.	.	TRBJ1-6	TGTGCCTGGAGACCGGGAAATAATTCACCCCTCCACTTT	CAWRPGNNSPLHF
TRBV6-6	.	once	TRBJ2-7	TGTGCCAGCAGCTTCCCAACAGGGTCCCCTTTGGACGAGCAGTACTTC	CASSFPTGSPLDEQYF
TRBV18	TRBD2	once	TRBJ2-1	TGTGCCAGCTCACACCGGGGCGGGGGGGCCTCGGGCTACAATGAGCAGTTCTTC	CASSHRGGGASGYNEQFF
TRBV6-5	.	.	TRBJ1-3	TGTGCCAGCAGCAAGGGGGGAAACACCATATATTTT	CASSKGGNTIYF
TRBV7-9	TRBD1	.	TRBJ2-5	TGTGCCAGCAGCCCCCGGACAGGGTTGAACCAAGAGACCCAGTACTTC	CASSPRTGLNQETQYF
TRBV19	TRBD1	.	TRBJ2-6	TGTGCCAGCTCCGGACAGGGCATTGGGGCCAACGTCCTGACTTTC	CASSGQGIGANVLTF
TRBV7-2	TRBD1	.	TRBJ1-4	TGTGCCAGCAGCTCTCCCGGGACAGGGAGTGAAAAACTGTTTTTT	CASSSPGTGSEKLFF
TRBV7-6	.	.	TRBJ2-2	TGTGCCAGCAGCTTAGAGCTAGCGAGCACCGGGGAGCTGTTTTTT	CASSLELASTGELFF
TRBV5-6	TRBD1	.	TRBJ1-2	TGTGCCAGCAGCGGCGGGACAGGACTCCTTAACTATGGCTACACCTTC	CASSGGTGLLNYGYTF
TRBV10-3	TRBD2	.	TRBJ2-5	TGTGCCATCAGTGAGTCGACAAAGACTAGCGCCCACCAAGAGACCCAGTACTTC	CAISESTKTSAHQETQYF
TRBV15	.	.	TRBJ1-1	TGTGCCACCAGCCCCATTCGGCAGGGGTTGAACACTGAAGCTTTCTTT	CATSPIRQGLNTEAFF
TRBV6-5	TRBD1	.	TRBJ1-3	TGTGCCAGCAGTCGACAGGGGGCTGGAAACACCATATATTTT	CASSRQGAGNTIYF
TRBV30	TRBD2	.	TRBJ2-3	TGTGCCTGGAGCGGCCTAGCGGGGGACACAGATACGCAGTATTTT	CAWSGLAGDTDTQYF
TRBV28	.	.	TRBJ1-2	TGTGCCAGCAGTGGAGTGGGACACTTTAACTATGGCTACACCTTC	CASSGVGHFNYGYTF
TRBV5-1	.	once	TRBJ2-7	TGCGCCAGCAGCTTGGAGAGTGGTGAGCAGTACTTC	CASSLESGEQYF
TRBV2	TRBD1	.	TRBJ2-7	TGTGCCAGCAGGGACAGGGTTCTCTCCGAGCAGTACTTC	CASRDRVLSEQYF
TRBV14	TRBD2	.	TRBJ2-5	TGTGCCAGCAGCCAAGAGCTAGCGGGGCCTATAGGAGAGACCCAGTACTTC	CASSQELAGPIGETQYF
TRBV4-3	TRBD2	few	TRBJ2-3	TGCGCCAGCAGCCCAGGACTAGCGGGGGCGCCAGATACGCAGTATTTT	CASSPGLAGAPDTQYF
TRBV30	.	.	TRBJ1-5	TGTGCCTGGAGTGATTTTTCCGCGAATCAGCCCCAGCATTTT	CAWSDFSANQPQHF
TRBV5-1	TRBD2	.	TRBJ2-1	TGCGCCAGCAGCCCCTCCCCTAGCGGGGGTAAAAATGAGCAGTTCTTC	CASSPSPSGGKNEQFF
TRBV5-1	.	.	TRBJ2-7	TGCGCCAGCAGCCCGTGGCTCTCCTACGAGCAGTACTTC	CASSPWLSYEQYF
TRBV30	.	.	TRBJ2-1	TGTGCCGGGGCACAAAATGAGCAGTTCTTC	CAGAQNEQFF
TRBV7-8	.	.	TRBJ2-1	TGTGCCAGCAGCTTGATGTTCGGGGGAGGCTACAATGAGCAGTTCTTC	CASSLMFGGGYNEQFF
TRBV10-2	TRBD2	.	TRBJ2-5	TGCGCCAGCAGCGGGAGGGAGACCCAGTACTTC	CASSGRETQYF
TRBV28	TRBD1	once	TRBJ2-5	TGTGCCAGCAGGGACGGGACAGGGGGCGAAGAGACCCAGTACTTC	CASRDGTGGEETQYF
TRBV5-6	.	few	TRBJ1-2	TGTGCCAGCAACTTACCTGGAGAAAACTATGGCTACACCTTC	CASNLPGENYGYTF
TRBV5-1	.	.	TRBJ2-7	TGCGCCAGCAGCCCGAGGGGGGGTTCCTCCTACGAGCAGTACTTC	CASSPRGGSSYEQYF
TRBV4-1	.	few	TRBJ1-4	TGCGCCAGCAGCCATCCTTCCTGGGACGGGAGAGAAAAACTGTTTTTT	CASSHPSWDGREKLFF
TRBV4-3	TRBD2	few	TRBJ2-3	TGCGCCAGCAGCCAAGTGGGACTAGCGGCCGGGGGAGATACGCAGTATTTT	CASSQVGLAAGGDTQYF
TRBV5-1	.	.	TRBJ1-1	TGCGCCAGCAGCTTGGAAGTGGCGAACACTGAAGCTTTCTTT	CASSLEVANTEAFF
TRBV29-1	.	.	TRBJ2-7	TGCAGCGTTGCGCAGGGCTCCTACGAGCAGTACTTC	CSVAQGSYEQYF
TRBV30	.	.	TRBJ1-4	TGTGCCTGGACCGACAGGCGTCTGGATAGACTGTTTTTT	CAWTDRRLDRLFF
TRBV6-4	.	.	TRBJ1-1	TGTGCCAGCAGTCTTGAGGTGAACACTGAAGCTTTCTTT	CASSLEVNTEAFF
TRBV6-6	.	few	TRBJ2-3	TGTGCCAGCAGTTACGAGGAGCCCGGGGATACGCAGTATTTT	CASSYEEPGDTQYF
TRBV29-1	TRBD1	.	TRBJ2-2	TGCAGCGTTGGATGGACAGGGAAAGGGGAGCTGTTTTTT	CSVGWTGKGELFF
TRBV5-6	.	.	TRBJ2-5	TGTGCCAGCAGCTTAGGGGCGCGGGAGACCCAGTACTTC	CASSLGARETQYF
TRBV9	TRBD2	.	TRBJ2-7	TGTGCCAGCAGCGTCGGGGGGTTCCCCTACGAGCAGTACTTC	CASSVGGFPYEQYF
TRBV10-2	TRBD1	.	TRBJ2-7	TGCGCCAGCCGTCCGGGACAGGGGACCTACGAGCAGTACTTC	CASRPGQGTYEQYF
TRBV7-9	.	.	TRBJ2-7	TGTGCCAGCAGCCCAGGCAGCCTTTACGAGCAGTACTTC	CASSPGSLYEQYF
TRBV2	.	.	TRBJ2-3	TGTGCCAGCACAGGATTTAGCACAGATACGCAGTATTTT	CASTGFSTDTQYF
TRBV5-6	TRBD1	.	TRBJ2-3	TGTGCCAGCAGCTTGAACCGTGACAGGGGCGGGTATACGCAGTATTTT	CASSLNRDRGGYTQYF
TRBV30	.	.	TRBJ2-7	TGTGCCTGGAGTGCCCGGTACGAGCAGTACTTC	CAWSARYEQYF
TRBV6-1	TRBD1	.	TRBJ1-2	TGTGCCAGCAGTGAGGACAGGACTAACTATGGCTACACCTTC	CASSEDRTNYGYTF
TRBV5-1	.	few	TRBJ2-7	TGCGCCAGCAGCTTGGAGCGCTCTCCCTACGAGCAGTACTTC	CASSLERSPYEQYF
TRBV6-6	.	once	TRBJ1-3	TGTGCCAGCAGTTACGAGGACAGCCGAAACACCATATATTTT	CASSYEDSRNTIYF
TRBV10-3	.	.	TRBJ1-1	TGTGCCATCAGTGAGTCGAGGTTGTTGGCCACTGAAGCTTTCTTT	CAISESRLLATEAFF
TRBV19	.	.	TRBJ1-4	TGTGCCAGTAGTATACGGGGTGAAAAACTGTTTTTT	CASSIRGEKLFF
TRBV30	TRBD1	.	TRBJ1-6	TGTGCCTGCCCTCGGACAGGGGGCAAGGATAATTCACCCCTCCACTTT	CACPRTGGKDNSPLHF
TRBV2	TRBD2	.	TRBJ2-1	TGTGCCACCGCGGCGGGACTAGATGCCAATGAGCAGTTCTTC	CATAAGLDANEQFF
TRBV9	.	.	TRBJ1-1	TGTGCCAGCAGCGAATCAGGGGCGGGTGAAGCTTTCTTT	CASSESGAGEAFF